The 16 T cell receptor beta chains in this list originate from one sample, sequenced in a study of T cells in women clearing cervical HPV infection. Profiled with immunoSEQ multiplex PCR; TCRdb holds only in-frame clones, not every one. The repertoire table contains 25,000 to 30,000 clones. The source material was blood buffy coat. These TCRs come from a woman aged 18-69 years with a cervical HPV16 infection that either progressed to CIN3+ or cleared (not recorded which).

Remarks on this clone: The CDR3 extends 3 residues past the end of the read, so its final part is completed from the germline J gene. This chain uses TRBV2 with TRBJ1-4; D might be TRBD1 (5 bases). CDR1 is SNHLY and CDR2 is FYNNEI in the germline V gene. CDR3 size: 15 residues. This CDR3 reads CASSEAPPGANVLFF. CDR3 bases read: TGTGCCAGCAGTGAAGCCCCCCCTGGGGCCAACGTA. The full variable domain, completed using reference TRBV2 and TRBJ1-4, is EPEVTQTPSHQVTQMGQEVILRCVPISNHLYFYWYRQILGQKVEFLVSFYNNEISEKSEIFDDQFSVERPDGSNFTLKIRSTKLEDSAMYFCASSEAPPGANVLFFGSGTQLSVL.

The part of the CDR3 DNA that was read is TGTGCCAGCAGTGTACTAGCGGGAACAGATACG. Translation: CASSVLAGTDT. The CDR3, in full, reads CASSVLAGTDTQYF. This rearrangement joins TRBV6-1 to TRBJ2-3; 10 bases align to TRBD2. From the germline J gene comes the end of the CDR3, since the read stops 3 residues before it. V lost 4 bases and J lost 3; bases outside the gene matches: 1. The germline gives CDR1 MNHNS, CDR2 SASEGT. The length of the CDR3 is 14 residues.

Incomplete CDR3 DNA: TGTGCCATCAGTGGCGGGACTAGCGGGATTGTTGAG. As protein: CAISGGTSGIVE. The whole CDR3 reads CAISGGTSGIVEQFF. The genes are TRBV10-3 and TRBJ2-1; 13 positions agree with TRBD2. The sequenced fragment ends 3 residues before the CDR3 boundary, so the rest is inferred from the germline J gene. Germline V gene sequence: CDR1 ENHRY, CDR2 SYGVKD. There are 15 residues in the CDR3. The V and J ends lost 4 bases and 9 bases, in that order; junction bases with no gene match: 6.

CDR3 DNA, as far as it was read: TGCGCCGGTAGAACAGGGGGCCCGAACACCGGGGAG. Encoded protein: CAGRTGGPNTGE. The full-length CDR3 reads as CAGRTGGPNTGELFF. The chain is built from TRBV5-1 and TRBJ2-2; TRBD1 agrees at 9 bases. The read finishes 3 residues shy of the CDR3 end, and the germline J gene is used to complete it. CDR3 length: 15 amino acids. Trimming cost V 10 bases and J 0 bases; bases outside gene matches: 7. Germline V gene data show CDR1 as SGHRS and CDR2 as YFSETQ.

Turning to this clone: The DNA ends 3 residues before the CDR3 does, and the rest of the CDR3 is filled in from the germline J gene. The chain uses TRBV19 and TRBJ2-3, with D unresolved. Looked up from germline, CDR1 is LNHDA and CDR2 is SQIVND (reference sequence). Trimming left V 1 base short and J 4 bases short, with 12 bases between. This CDR3 is 15 amino acids long. The CDR3 DNA, read in part, is TGTGCCAGTAGTATAGCACTTCCAGGTGCAGATACG. This translates into CASSIALPGADT. The full CDR3 protein reads CASSIALPGADTQYF.

With respect to this clone: The read ends 3 residues shy of where the CDR3 ends; the end is completed using the germline J gene. The rearrangement links TRBV19 to TRBJ2-7, with a possible D match to TRBD2 (7 bases). The CDR3 consists of 14 residues. CDR1 LNHDA and CDR2 SQIVND come from the germline V gene (reference sequence). Trimming took 6 bases from V and 6 from J, leaving 18 bases between them. CDR3 residues: CASRDEGGIGEQYF. Partial CDR3 DNA: TGTGCCAGTAGAGATGAGGGGGGGATTGGCGAG.

Concerning this clone: Read coverage stops 3 residues before the CDR3 terminus; the germline J gene supplies the remainder. The chain joins TRBV18 to TRBJ2-3; D might be TRBD1 (5 bases). CDR1 and CDR2 (germline): KGHSH, LQKENI. The CDR3 is 13 residues long. The sequenced part of the CDR3 DNA is TGTGCCAGCTCGATACAGGACAATCAGCCG. It translates to CASSIQDNQP. Given in full, the CDR3 is CASSIQDNQPQYF. Variable domain in full (rest from reference TRBV18 and TRBJ2-3): NAGVMQNPRHLVRRRGQEARLRCSPMKGHSHVYWYRQLPEEGLKFMVYLQKENIIDESGMPKERFSAEFPKEGPSILRIQQVVRGDSAAYFCASSIQDNQPQYFGPGTRLTVL.

On this clone itself: The read stops 3 residues short of the end of the CDR3; the missing end is completed from the germline J gene. The chain recombines TRBV28 with TRBJ1-4; no firm D call. The germline CDR1 and CDR2 sequences are MDHEN and SYDVKM. Trimming cost V 6 bases and J 3 bases, with 11 bases left between them. There are 14 residues in the CDR3. CDR3 amino acids: CASRSGYSNEKLFF. CDR3 DNA, as far as it was read: TGTGCCAGCAGAAGCGGGTATTCTAATGAAAAA. Combining the CDR3 with reference TRBV28 and TRBJ1-4 gives the whole variable domain DVKVTQSSRYLVKRTGEKVFLECVQDMDHENMFWYRQDPGLGLRLIYFSYDVKMKEKGDIPEGYSVSREKKERFSLILESASTNQTSMYLCASRSGYSNEKLFFGSGTQLSVL.

In the case of this clone: Coverage ceases 3 residues before the CDR3 finishes, and the germline J gene fills in the end. The chain carries TRBV20-1 and TRBJ2-1; perhaps TRBD2 as D (5 bases). The CDR3 consists of 12 residues. The V gene lost 3 bases and the J gene lost 8 bases, with 11 bases spanning the gap. CDR1 DFQATT and CDR2 SNEGSKA come from the germline V gene (reference sequence). CDR3 amino acids: CSASLAEDEQFF. Partial CDR3 DNA: TGCAGTGCTAGTTTGGCGGAGGATGAG.

Concerning this clone: The CDR3 end falls 3 residues outside the read, so it is completed with the germline J gene. The chain carries TRBV5-1 and TRBJ2-3; 10 nucleotides agree with TRBD2. Germline V CDR1 and CDR2: SGHRS, YFSETQ. The V and J ends lost 0 bases and 6 bases, in that order; junction bases with no gene match: 4. CDR3 length equals 15 residues. The CDR3 is CASSLGSSGSDTQYF. CDR3 DNA (partial): TGCGCCAGCAGCTTGGGGTCTAGCGGGAGCGATACG. The variable domain in full, with the rest retrieved from reference TRBV5-1 and TRBJ2-3, is KAGVTQTPRYLIKTRGQQVTLSCSPISGHRSVSWYQQTPGQGLQFLFEYFSETQRNKGNFPGRFSGRQFSNSRSEMNVSTLELGDSALYLCASSLGSSGSDTQYFGPGTRLTVL.

Comment on this clone: The CDR3 is cut off 3 residues early in the read; its end comes from the germline J gene. V gene TRBV7-9 combines with J gene TRBJ1-1; D may be TRBD1 (6 bases). Trimming took off 1 base at V and 1 base at J, with 10 bases between the two ends. In germline, CDR1 is SEHNR, CDR2 FQNEAQ (reference sequence). The CDR3 runs to 15 residues. CDR3 DNA, as far as it was read: TGTGCCAGCAGCTTAGGAGGAGGGGGGAACACTGAA. Its protein is CASSLGGGGNTE. The full CDR3 sequence reads CASSLGGGGNTEAFF.

CDR3 amino acids: CASSLRSRGISPLHF. CDR3 DNA, as far as it was read: TGTGCCAGCAGCTTAAGATCCCGGGGAATTTCACCC. This chain joins TRBV7-2 and TRBJ1-6; D not resolved. Coverage ceases 3 residues before the CDR3 finishes, and the germline J gene fills in the end. CDR3 length: 15 residues. Between the trimmed V and J ends, which lost 2 bases and 9 bases, there was a span of 14 bases. The germline gives CDR1 SGHTA, CDR2 FQGNSA.

Regarding this clone: The read terminates 3 residues before the CDR3 end, so the remaining end is supplied by the germline J gene. The chain employs TRBV2 and TRBJ2-2; 9 bases align to TRBD1. Per the germline V gene, CDR1 is SNHLY and CDR2 is FYNNEI. V was clipped by 6 bases and J by 4 bases; unmatched bases: 9. The length of the CDR3 is 16 residues. Incomplete CDR3 DNA: TGTGCCAGCAGCGGGACAGGGAGTGGAGTCACCGGGGAG. Its translation is CASSGTGSGVTGE. The whole CDR3 protein is CASSGTGSGVTGELFF.

Turning to this clone: Read sequence stops 3 residues before the CDR3 end, and the germline J gene provides the missing end. V is TRBV2 and J is TRBJ1-1; D gene uncertain. The germline CDR1 and CDR2 sequences are SNHLY and FYNNEI. This CDR3 contains 15 residues. V was shortened by 0 bases and J by 1 base, with 9 bases between the two germline ends. Partial CDR3 DNA: TGTGCCAGCAGTGAAGCGCGGACTCAGAACACTGAA. It specifies CASSEARTQNTE. The whole CDR3 region reads CASSEARTQNTEAFF.

Remarks on this clone: With the read ending 3 residues before the CDR3 end, the germline J gene is used to fill in that end. V usage is TRBV5-1 and J usage is TRBJ2-3; 9 nucleotides match TRBD1. CDR3 length: 15 residues. CDR1 is SGHRS, CDR2 YFSETQ, per germline. With 2 bases clipped from V and 2 bases from J, the junction kept 3 bases outside the gene matches. The sequenced CDR3 bases are TGCGCCAGCAGCTTATGGACAGGGGACACAGATACG. Its protein product is CASSLWTGDTDT. The whole CDR3 protein reads CASSLWTGDTDTQYF.

The covered CDR3 bases are TGTGCCTGGAGTGGTAGGGTATCTACCGGGGAG. It translates to CAWSGRVSTGE. The CDR3, in full, reads CAWSGRVSTGELFF. The V call is TRBV30, the J call TRBJ2-2, with D unclear. The CDR3 end falls 3 residues outside the read, so it is completed with the germline J gene. Germline values: CDR1 GTSNPN, CDR2 SVGIG (reference sequence). The CDR3 totals 14 residues. The V end was cut by 1 base, the J end by 5 bases, with 11 bases between.